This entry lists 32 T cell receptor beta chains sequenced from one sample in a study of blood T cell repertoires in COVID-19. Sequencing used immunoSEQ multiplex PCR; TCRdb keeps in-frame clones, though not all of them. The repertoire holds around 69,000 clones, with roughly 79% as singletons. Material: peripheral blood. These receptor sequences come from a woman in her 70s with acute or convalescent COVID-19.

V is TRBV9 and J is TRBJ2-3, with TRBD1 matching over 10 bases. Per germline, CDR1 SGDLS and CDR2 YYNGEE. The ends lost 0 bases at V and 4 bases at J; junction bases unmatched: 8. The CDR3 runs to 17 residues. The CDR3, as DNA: TGTGCCAGCAGCGTAGTGGGGTGGACAGGGGGGGCAGATACGCAGTATTTT. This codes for CASSVVGWTGGADTQYF.

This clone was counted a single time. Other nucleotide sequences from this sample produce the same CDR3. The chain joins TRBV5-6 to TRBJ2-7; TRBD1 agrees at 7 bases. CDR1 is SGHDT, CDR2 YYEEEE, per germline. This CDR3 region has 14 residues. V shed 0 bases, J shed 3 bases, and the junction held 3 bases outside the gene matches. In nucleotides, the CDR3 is TGTGCCAGCAGCTTGGTGGCAGGGGGCTACGAGCAGTACTTC. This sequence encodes CASSLVAGGYEQYF.

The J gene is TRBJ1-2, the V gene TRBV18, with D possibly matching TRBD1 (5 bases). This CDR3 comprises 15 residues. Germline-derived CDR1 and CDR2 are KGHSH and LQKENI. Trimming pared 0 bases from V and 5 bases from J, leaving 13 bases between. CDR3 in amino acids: CASSPPQGLQYGYTF. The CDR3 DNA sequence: TGTGCCAGCTCACCACCCCAGGGACTGCAATATGGCTACACCTTC.

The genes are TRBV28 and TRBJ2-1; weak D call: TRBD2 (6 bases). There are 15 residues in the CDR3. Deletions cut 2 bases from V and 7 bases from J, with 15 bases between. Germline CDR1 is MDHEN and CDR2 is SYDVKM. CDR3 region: CASSLLGVGGNEQFF. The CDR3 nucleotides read TGTGCCAGCAGTTTACTCGGGGTTGGGGGGAATGAGCAGTTCTTC.

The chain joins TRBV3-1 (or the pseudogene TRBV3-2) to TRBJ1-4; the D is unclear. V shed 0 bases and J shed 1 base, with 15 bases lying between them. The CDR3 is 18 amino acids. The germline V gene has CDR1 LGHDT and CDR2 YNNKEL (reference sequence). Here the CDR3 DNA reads TGTGCCAGCAGCCAAGATAGAAAGGCGACAAAAACTAATGAAAAACTGTTTTTT. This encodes CASSQDRKATKTNEKLFF.

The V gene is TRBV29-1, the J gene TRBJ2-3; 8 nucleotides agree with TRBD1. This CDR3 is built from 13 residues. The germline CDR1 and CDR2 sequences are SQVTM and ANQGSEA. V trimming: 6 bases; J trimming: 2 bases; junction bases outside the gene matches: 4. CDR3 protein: CSVQGGPTDTQYF. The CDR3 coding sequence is TGCAGCGTACAGGGGGGTCCCACAGATACGCAGTATTTT.

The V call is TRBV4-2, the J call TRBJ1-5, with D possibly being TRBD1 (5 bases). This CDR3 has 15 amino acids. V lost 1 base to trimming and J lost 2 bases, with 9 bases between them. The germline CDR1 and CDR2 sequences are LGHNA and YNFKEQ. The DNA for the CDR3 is TGTGCCAGCAGCCAAGTTCCGGGGGGCAATCAGCCCCAGCATTTT. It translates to CASSQVPGGNQPQHF.

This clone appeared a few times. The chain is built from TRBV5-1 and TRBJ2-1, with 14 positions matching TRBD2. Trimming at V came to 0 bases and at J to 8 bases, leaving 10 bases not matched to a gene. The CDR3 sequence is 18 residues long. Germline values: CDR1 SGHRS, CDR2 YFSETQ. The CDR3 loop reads CASSLAGTSGSKNYEQFF. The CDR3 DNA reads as TGCGCCAGCAGCTTGGCGGGGACTAGCGGGAGCAAGAACTATGAGCAGTTCTTC.

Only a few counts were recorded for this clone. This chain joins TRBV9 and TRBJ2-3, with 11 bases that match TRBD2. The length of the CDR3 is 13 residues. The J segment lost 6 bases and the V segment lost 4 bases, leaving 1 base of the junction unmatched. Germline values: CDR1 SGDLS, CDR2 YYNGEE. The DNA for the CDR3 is TGTGCCAGCAGCTGGACTAGCGGGGATACGCAGTATTTT. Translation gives CASSWTSGDTQYF.

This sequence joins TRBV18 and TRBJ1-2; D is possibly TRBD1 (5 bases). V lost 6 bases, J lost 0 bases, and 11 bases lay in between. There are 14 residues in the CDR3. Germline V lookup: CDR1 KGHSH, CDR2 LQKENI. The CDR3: CASSPDRANYGYTF. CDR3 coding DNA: TGTGCCAGCTCGCCCGACAGAGCTAACTATGGCTACACCTTC.

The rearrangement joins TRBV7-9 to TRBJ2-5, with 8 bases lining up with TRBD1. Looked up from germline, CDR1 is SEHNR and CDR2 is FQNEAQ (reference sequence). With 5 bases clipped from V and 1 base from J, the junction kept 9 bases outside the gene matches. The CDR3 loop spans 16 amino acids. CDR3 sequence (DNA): TGTGCCAGCAGCCAACCGGGACAGGACTTCCAAGAGACCCAGTACTTC. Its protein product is CASSQPGQDFQETQYF. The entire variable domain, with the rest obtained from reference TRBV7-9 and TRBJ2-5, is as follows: DTGVSQNPRHKITKRGQNVTFRCDPISEHNRLYWYRQTLGQGPEFLTYFQNEAQLEKSRLLSDRFSAERPKGSFSTLEIQRTEQGDSAMYLCASSQPGQDFQETQYFGPGTRLLVL.

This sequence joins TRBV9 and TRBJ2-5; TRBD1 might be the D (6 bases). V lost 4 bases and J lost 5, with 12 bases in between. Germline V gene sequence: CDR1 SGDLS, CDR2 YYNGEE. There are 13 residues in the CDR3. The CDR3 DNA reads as TGTGCCAGCAGCTCACAGGGATGGGAGACCCAGTACTTC. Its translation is CASSSQGWETQYF.

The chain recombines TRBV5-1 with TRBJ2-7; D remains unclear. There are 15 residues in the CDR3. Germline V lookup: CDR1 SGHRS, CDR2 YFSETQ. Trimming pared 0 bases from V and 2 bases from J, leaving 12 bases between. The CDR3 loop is CASSLGQVKAYEQYF. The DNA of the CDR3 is TGCGCCAGCAGCTTGGGGCAGGTTAAAGCCTACGAGCAGTACTTC.

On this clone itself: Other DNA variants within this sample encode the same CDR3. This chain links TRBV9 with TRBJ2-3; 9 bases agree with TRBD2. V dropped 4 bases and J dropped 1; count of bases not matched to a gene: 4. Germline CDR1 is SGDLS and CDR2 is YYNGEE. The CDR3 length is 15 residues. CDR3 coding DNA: TGTGCCAGCAGCTCGAGGACTAGCGGCACAGATACGCAGTATTTT. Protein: CASSSRTSGTDTQYF.

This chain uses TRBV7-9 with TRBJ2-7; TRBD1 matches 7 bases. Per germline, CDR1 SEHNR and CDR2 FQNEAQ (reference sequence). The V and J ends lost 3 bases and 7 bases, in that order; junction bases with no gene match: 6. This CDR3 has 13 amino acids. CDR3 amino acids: CASSLGQYGEQYF. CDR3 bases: TGTGCCAGCAGCTTGGGACAGTACGGAGAGCAGTACTTC. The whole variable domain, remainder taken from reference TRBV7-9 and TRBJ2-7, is DTGVSQNPRHKITKRGQNVTFRCDPISEHNRLYWYRQTLGQGPEFLTYFQNEAQLEKSRLLSDRFSAERPKGSFSTLEIQRTEQGDSAMYLCASSLGQYGEQYFGPGTRLTVT.

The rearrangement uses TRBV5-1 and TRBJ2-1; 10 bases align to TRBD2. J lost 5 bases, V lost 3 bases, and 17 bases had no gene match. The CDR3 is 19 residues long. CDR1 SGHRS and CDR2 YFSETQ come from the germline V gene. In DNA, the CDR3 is TGCGCCAGCAGCTCCATCGGGGGAGAACTAGCGGGAAGAAACAATGAGCAGTTCTTC. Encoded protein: CASSSIGGELAGRNNEQFF.

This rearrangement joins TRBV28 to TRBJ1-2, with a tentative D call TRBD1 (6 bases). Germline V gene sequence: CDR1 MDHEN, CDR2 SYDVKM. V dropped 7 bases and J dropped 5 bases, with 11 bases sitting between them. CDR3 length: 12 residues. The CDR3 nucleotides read TGTGCCAGCACCCAGGGGTTGTATGGCTACACCTTC. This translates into CASTQGLYGYTF.

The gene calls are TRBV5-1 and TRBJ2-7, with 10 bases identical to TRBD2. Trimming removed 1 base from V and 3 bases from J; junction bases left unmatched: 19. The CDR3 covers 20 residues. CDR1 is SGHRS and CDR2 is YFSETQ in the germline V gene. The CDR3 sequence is CASSLRRFGLAGVGFYEQYF. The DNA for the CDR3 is TGCGCCAGCAGCTTGCGTCGTTTCGGCCTAGCGGGAGTTGGTTTCTACGAGCAGTACTTC. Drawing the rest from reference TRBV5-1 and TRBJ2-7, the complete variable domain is KAGVTQTPRYLIKTRGQQVTLSCSPISGHRSVSWYQQTPGQGLQFLFEYFSETQRNKGNFPGRFSGRQFSNSRSEMNVSTLELGDSALYLCASSLRRFGLAGVGFYEQYFGPGTRLTVT.

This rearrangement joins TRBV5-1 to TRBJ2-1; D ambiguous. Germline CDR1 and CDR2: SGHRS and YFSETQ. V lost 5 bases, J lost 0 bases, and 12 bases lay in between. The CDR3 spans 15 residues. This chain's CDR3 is CASSFTVASYNEQFF. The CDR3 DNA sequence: TGCGCCAGCAGTTTCACAGTGGCCTCCTACAATGAGCAGTTCTTC.

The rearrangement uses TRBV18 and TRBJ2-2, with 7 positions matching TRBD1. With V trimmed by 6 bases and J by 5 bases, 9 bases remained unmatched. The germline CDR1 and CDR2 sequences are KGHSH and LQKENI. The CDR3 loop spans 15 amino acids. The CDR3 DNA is TGTGCCAGCTCCCCGGGACAGTTGAGAACCGGGGAGCTGTTTTTT. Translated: CASSPGQLRTGELFF.

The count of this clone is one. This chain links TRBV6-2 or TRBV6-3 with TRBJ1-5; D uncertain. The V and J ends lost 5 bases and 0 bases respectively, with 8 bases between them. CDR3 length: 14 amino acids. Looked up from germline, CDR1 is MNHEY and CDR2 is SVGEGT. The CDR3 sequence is CASSPSYSNQPQHF. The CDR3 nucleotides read TGTGCCAGCAGTCCAAGCTATAGCAATCAGCCCCAGCATTTT.

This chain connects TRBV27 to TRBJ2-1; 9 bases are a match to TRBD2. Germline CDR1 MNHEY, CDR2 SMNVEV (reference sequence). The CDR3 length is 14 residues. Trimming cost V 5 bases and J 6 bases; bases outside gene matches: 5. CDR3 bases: TGTGCCAGCAGTACCGGACTAGCGAGCAATGAGCAGTTCTTC. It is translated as CASSTGLASNEQFF.

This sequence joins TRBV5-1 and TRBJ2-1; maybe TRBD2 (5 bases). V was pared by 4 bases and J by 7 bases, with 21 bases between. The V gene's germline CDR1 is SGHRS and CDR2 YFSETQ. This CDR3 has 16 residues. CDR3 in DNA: TGCGCCAGCAGCCCGGCCTCTAGCAGTCCTGGGAATGAGCAGTTCTTC. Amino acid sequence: CASSPASSSPGNEQFF.

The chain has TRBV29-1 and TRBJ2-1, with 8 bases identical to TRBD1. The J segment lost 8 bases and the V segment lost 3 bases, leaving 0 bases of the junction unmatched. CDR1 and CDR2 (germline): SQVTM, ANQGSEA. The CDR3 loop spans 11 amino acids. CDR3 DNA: TGCAGCGTTGAGACAGGGGATGAGCAGTTCTTC. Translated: CSVETGDEQFF.

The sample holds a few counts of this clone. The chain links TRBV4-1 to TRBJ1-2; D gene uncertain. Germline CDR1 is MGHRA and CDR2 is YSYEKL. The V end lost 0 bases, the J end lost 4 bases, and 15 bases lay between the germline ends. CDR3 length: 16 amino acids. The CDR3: CASSQDSGEHPYGYTF. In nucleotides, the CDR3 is TGCGCCAGCAGCCAAGATAGCGGGGAACACCCCTATGGCTACACCTTC.

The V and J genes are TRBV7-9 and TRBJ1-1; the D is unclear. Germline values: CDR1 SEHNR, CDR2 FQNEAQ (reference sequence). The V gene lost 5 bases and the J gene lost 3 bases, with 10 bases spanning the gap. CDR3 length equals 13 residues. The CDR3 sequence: CASSRGGDTEAFF. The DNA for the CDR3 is TGTGCCAGCAGCCGGGGAGGTGACACTGAAGCTTTCTTT. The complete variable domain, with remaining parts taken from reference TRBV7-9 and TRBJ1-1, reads DTGVSQNPRHKITKRGQNVTFRCDPISEHNRLYWYRQTLGQGPEFLTYFQNEAQLEKSRLLSDRFSAERPKGSFSTLEIQRTEQGDSAMYLCASSRGGDTEAFFGQGTRLTVV.

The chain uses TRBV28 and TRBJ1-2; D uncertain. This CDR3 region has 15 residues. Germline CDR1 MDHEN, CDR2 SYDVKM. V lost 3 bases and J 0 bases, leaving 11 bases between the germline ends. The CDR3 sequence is CASSFGNRANYGYTF. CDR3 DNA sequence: TGTGCCAGCAGTTTCGGAAACAGAGCTAACTATGGCTACACCTTC.

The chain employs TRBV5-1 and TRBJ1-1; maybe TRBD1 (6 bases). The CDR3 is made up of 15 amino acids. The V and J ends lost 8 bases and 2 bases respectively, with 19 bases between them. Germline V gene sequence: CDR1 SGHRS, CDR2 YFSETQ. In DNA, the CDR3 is TGCGCCAGTTCCGGGAGCGGGGGGCCCAACACTGAAGCTTTCTTT. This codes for CASSGSGGPNTEAFF.

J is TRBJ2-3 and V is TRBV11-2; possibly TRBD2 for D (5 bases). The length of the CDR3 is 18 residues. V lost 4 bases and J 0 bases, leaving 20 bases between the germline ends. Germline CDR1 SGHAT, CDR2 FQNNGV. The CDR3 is CASSSQGWAGGSTDTQYF. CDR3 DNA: TGTGCCAGCAGCTCCCAAGGCTGGGCCGGCGGGAGCACAGATACGCAGTATTTT.

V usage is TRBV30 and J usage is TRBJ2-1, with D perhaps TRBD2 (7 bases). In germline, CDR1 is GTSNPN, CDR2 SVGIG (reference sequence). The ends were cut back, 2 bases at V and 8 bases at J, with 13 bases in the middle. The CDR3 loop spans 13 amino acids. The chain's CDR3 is CAWSSWGGDEQFF. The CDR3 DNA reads TGTGCCTGGAGTTCATGGGGGGGCGATGAGCAGTTCTTC.

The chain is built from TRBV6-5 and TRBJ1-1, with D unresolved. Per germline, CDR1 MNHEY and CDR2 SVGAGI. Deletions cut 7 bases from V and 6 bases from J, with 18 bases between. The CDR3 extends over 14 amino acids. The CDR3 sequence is CASTPPAGSPEAFF. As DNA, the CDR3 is TGTGCCAGCACTCCCCCCGCGGGATCTCCTGAAGCTTTCTTT.

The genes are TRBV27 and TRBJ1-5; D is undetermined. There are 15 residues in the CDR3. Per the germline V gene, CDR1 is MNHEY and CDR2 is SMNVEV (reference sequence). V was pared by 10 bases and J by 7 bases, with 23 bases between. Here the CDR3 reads CAKVIRAGVGQPQHF. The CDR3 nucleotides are TGTGCCAAGGTAATCCGAGCAGGCGTAGGACAGCCCCAGCATTTT.